The T cell receptor (beta chain) under discussion was sequenced for a study of monozygotic twins with inflammatory bowel disease. During cDNA synthesis, UMIs that each contained a 6-nucleotide sample barcode were added by means of template switching. TCRdb re-called the 5' RACE reads; every CDR3 protein appears as one record, without DNA. Recorded here are around 400,000 distinct CDR3 sequences; the top ten clones represent 2% to 2.5%. CDR3 length: 15 amino acids. In germline, CDR1 is SGDLS, CDR2 YYNGEE. The sequence was collected from a human donor with ulcerative colitis or Crohn's disease, or a healthy co-twin of an affected twin (not recorded which). Sequenced: blood. The V call is TRBV9, the J call TRBJ2-2; lacking DNA, the TRBD1 call made by TCRdb goes unchecked. The CDR3 sequence is CASSGGGANTGELFF.